These 2 T cell receptor beta chains were all obtained from the same sample, sequenced in a study of T-cell memory formation after mild COVID-19. TCRdb called the 5' RACE reads again in MiXCR, with one record for every CDR3 protein. The sample includes hundreds of thousands of distinct CDR3 sequences, 20% of them seen just once. Sequenced: PBMCs or a T cell subset sorted from them (not recorded which). All receptors come from an adult woman who had mild COVID-19 (a few samples of this study predate the infection). Cell type and time point are not known.

This clonotype appeared once. The chain combines TRBV15 with TRBJ2-1; tentative D call: TRBD2 (5 bases). The length of the CDR3 is 16 residues. Germline V gene data show CDR1 as LNHNV and CDR2 as YYDKDF (reference sequence). V was shortened by 2 bases and J by 4 bases, with 15 bases between the two germline ends. The CDR3 spells CATSRPPREPYNEQFF. The CDR3 DNA sequence: TGTGCCACCAGCAGACCCCCGAGGGAGCCTTACAATGAGCAGTTCTTC.

The chain links TRBV6-6 to TRBJ2-3; D ambiguous. Trimming took 2 bases from V and 2 from J, leaving 14 bases between them. This CDR3 has 16 amino acids. Looked up from germline, CDR1 is MNHNY and CDR2 is SVGAGI (reference sequence). The CDR3 sequence is CASSYASLALTDTQYF. CDR3 in DNA: TGTGCCAGCAGTTACGCGTCATTGGCCCTCACAGATACGCAGTATTTT.